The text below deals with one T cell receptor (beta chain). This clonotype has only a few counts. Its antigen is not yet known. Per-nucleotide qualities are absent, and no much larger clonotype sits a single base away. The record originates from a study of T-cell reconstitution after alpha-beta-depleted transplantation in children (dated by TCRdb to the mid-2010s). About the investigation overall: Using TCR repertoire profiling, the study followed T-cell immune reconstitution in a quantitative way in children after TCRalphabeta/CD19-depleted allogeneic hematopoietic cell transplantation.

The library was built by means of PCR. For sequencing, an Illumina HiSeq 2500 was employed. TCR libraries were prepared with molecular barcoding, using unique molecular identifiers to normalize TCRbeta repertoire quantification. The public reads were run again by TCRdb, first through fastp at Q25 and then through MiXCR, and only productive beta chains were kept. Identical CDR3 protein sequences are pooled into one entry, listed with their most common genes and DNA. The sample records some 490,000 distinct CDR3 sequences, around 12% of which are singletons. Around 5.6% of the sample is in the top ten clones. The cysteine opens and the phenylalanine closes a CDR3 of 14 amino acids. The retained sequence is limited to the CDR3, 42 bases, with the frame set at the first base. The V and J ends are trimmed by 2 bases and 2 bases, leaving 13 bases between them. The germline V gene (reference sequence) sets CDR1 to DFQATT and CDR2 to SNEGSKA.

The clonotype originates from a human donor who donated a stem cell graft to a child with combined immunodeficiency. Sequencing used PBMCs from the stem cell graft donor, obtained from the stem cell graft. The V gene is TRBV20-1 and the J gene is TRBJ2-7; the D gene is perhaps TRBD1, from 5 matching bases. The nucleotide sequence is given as TGCAGTGCTAGACAGGGCGAATTCGCCTACGAGCAGTACTTC. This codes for CSARQGEFAYEQYF.